The 2 T cell receptor beta chains presented below share a single source sample, sequenced in a study of blood T cell repertoires in COVID-19 (TCRdb year 2020). The library was made by the immunoSEQ multiplex PCR assay. The source is immuneACCESS, and TCRdb retained only in-frame sequences with V and J called. Part of the clones is not carried over; for the studies checked, unresolved V genes explain less than half of this, and the remainder is unexplained. The sample table contains 50,000 to 65,000 clones; only one count was recorded for about 88% of them. Clones ranked in the top ten supply 1.3% of the sample. The sample consisted of peripheral blood. These TCRs come from a man in his sixties with acute or convalescent COVID-19.

The gene calls are TRBV27 and TRBJ1-5, with 9 bases matching TRBD1. Germline loops: CDR1 MNHEY, CDR2 SMNVEV (reference sequence). The V and J ends lost 10 bases and 2 bases, in that order; junction bases with no gene match: 9. The CDR3 is 15 amino acids. The CDR3 sequence: CATRPGQGGNQPQHF. The CDR3 DNA is TGTGCCACCCGGCCGGGACAGGGTGGCAATCAGCCCCAGCATTTT.

This sequence joins TRBV7-9 and TRBJ2-7; 11 bases are shared with TRBD2. CDR3 length: 16 amino acids. The trim removed 5 bases at V and 3 bases at J, leaving 9 bases unmatched. Germline V lookup: CDR1 SEHNR, CDR2 FQNEAQ (reference sequence). Here the CDR3 DNA reads TGTGCCAGCAGCGTATCGGGACTAGCGGAATACTACGAGCAGTACTTC. Protein product: CASSVSGLAEYYEQYF.